Listed below are T cell receptor beta chains from one sample, sequenced in a study of T cell responses to AZD1222 COVID-19 vaccine. Profiled with immunoSEQ multiplex PCR; TCRdb holds only in-frame clones, not every one. The profile covers approximately 140,000 clones, with 80% to 90% appearing a single time and roughly 4.7% taken by the ten largest. Sequenced here: peripheral blood, sampled on day 0 of AZD1222 vaccination. Receptors originate from an adult in good health. The conserved cysteine and the conserved F or W are not part of the CDR3 here.

j_gene: TRBJ2-7; len: 11; v_gene: TRBV5-8; CDR3aa: ASSLIMTYEQY
j_gene: TRBJ1-5; len: 14; v_gene: TRBV24-1; CDR3aa: ATSDFAGPGNQPQH
j_gene: TRBJ1-2; len: 11; v_gene: TRBV19; CDR3aa: ASSIIRESGYT
j_gene: TRBJ1-1; len: 11; v_gene: TRBV18; CDR3aa: ASSLGGNTEAF
j_gene: TRBJ2-6; len: 13; v_gene: TRBV19; CDR3aa: ASRVQSSGANVLT
j_gene: TRBJ2-1; len: 13; v_gene: TRBV24-1; CDR3aa: ATSEVAGQYNEQF
j_gene: TRBJ2-3; len: 13; v_gene: TRBV2; CDR3aa: ASSEFQISGDTQY
j_gene: TRBJ1-1; len: 13; v_gene: TRBV28; CDR3aa: ASSLRMGAWTEAF
j_gene: TRBJ1-1; len: 11; v_gene: TRBV2; CDR3aa: ASSVGTGVEAF
j_gene: TRBJ2-7; len: 10; v_gene: TRBV9; CDR3aa: ASSLLGGEQY
j_gene: TRBJ1-4; len: 14; v_gene: TRBV11-2; CDR3aa: ASSLGTQGYNEKLF
j_gene: TRBJ2-1; len: 16; v_gene: TRBV27; CDR3aa: ASSTYYTGTSGSHEQF
j_gene: TRBJ2-5; len: 15; v_gene: TRBV5-1; CDR3aa: ASSLRSGRGPQETQY
j_gene: TRBJ1-3; len: 13; v_gene: TRBV7-9; CDR3aa: ASRSPGGPGNTIY
j_gene: TRBJ1-1; len: 11; v_gene: TRBV28; CDR3aa: ASSPWGGAEAF
j_gene: TRBJ2-2; len: 13; v_gene: TRBV27; CDR3aa: ASSSGGLNTGELF
j_gene: TRBJ1-1; len: 11; v_gene: TRBV19; CDR3aa: ASNGFRTSEAF
j_gene: TRBJ2-1; len: 13; v_gene: TRBV5-4; CDR3aa: ASSREARKRNEQF
j_gene: TRBJ1-5; len: 14; v_gene: TRBV10-2; CDR3aa: ASSRRGSGGNQPQH
j_gene: TRBJ1-6; len: 12; v_gene: TRBV7-2; CDR3aa: ASSLAVGDSPLH
j_gene: TRBJ2-1; len: 11; v_gene: TRBV24-1; CDR3aa: ATSDSRYNEQF
j_gene: TRBJ1-6; len: 12; v_gene: TRBV7-8; CDR3aa: ASSFPVRDSPLH
j_gene: TRBJ2-2; len: 18; v_gene: TRBV23-1; CDR3aa: ASSPPGVAGFKANTGELF
j_gene: TRBJ2-7; len: 15; v_gene: TRBV4-3; CDR3aa: ASSQVRTLDSSYEQY
j_gene: TRBJ2-1; len: 13; v_gene: TRBV24-1; CDR3aa: ATSDPRTEDAEQF
j_gene: TRBJ1-1; len: 14; v_gene: TRBV12-5; CDR3aa: ASGLAFRGGDTEAF
j_gene: TRBJ2-7; len: 12; v_gene: TRBV18; CDR3aa: ASSPPSRNYEQY
j_gene: TRBJ2-3; len: 10; v_gene: TRBV29-1; CDR3aa: SCRGPTDTQY
j_gene: TRBJ2-6; len: 10; v_gene: TRBV7-9; CDR3aa: ASSLEANVLT
j_gene: TRBJ2-2; len: 10; v_gene: TRBV28; CDR3aa: ASTRFTGELF
j_gene: TRBJ1-2; len: 12; v_gene: TRBV7-2; CDR3aa: ASSLALADYGYT
j_gene: TRBJ2-1; len: 14; v_gene: TRBV5-1; CDR3aa: ASSLTGTGHYNEQF
j_gene: TRBJ2-2; len: 10; v_gene: TRBV12-3/TRBV12-4; CDR3aa: ASSKGTGELF
j_gene: TRBJ2-7; len: 12; v_gene: TRBV27; CDR3aa: ASSLSGSSYEQY
j_gene: TRBJ1-1; len: 11; v_gene: TRBV6-5; CDR3aa: ASTRTLNTEAF
j_gene: TRBJ1-3; len: 14; v_gene: TRBV19; CDR3aa: ASSNRQGLSGNTIY
j_gene: TRBJ1-4; len: 11; v_gene: TRBV4-3; CDR3aa: ASSQVLNEKLF
j_gene: TRBJ2-5; len: 9; v_gene: TRBV7-8; CDR3aa: ASSQQETQY